Listed here are 21 T cell receptor beta chains from one sample, sequenced in a study of blood T cells in healthy people across ages. A second about 6 to 11 cycle PCR used barcoded and J-beta primers. TCRdb reprocessed the 5' RACE reads with MiXCR, giving one entry per CDR3 protein. This table has 650,000 to 1,000,000 distinct CDR3 sequences, around 36% appearing once. Input material: blood. These TCRs come from a man aged 18-30 years in good health.

A few counts support this clonotype. The J gene is TRBJ2-3, the V gene TRBV5-1; D ambiguous. Per germline, CDR1 SGHRS and CDR2 YFSETQ. The CDR3 extends over 15 amino acids. V was cut by 0 bases and J by 1 base, with 9 bases left in between. CDR3 nucleotide sequence: TGCGCCAGCAGCTTGGGCGTTGGAGGCACAGATACGCAGTATTTT. As protein: CASSLGVGGTDTQYF.

This chain uses TRBV20-1 with TRBJ1-3, with 7 bases matching TRBD1. The J segment lost 2 bases and the V segment lost 3 bases, leaving 7 bases of the junction unmatched. This CDR3 is built from 15 residues. The germline CDR1 and CDR2 sequences are DFQATT and SNEGSKA (reference sequence). The CDR3 bases are TGCAGTGCTAGGGAGGGGACAGAAGCTGGAAACACCATATATTTT. Residues: CSAREGTEAGNTIYF.

This clonotype was recorded many times. The junction shows a germline mismatch at one end, possibly a read error. The J gene is TRBJ2-1, the V gene TRBV5-1; D not resolved. CDR3 length: 13 residues. Germline V CDR1 and CDR2: SGHRS, YFSETQ. This CDR3 reads CASSSTSYNEQFF. CDR3 coding DNA: TGTGCCAGCAGCTCGACCTCCTACAATGAGCAGTTCTTC.

The chain is built from TRBV4-2 and TRBJ2-1; 9 positions match TRBD1. There are 15 residues in the CDR3. CDR1 LGHNA and CDR2 YNFKEQ come from the germline V gene. V was pared by 3 bases and J by 10 bases, with 10 bases of the junction left unmatched. CDR3 DNA: TGTGCCAGCAGCCATTGGGGGACAGGGTCGTGGGAGCAGTTCTTC. It is translated as CASSHWGTGSWEQFF.

The V gene is TRBV29-1, the J gene TRBJ2-3, with D unclear. The germline gives CDR1 SQVTM, CDR2 ANQGSEA. Trimming removed 3 bases from V and 0 bases from J, with 7 bases in between. The CDR3 totals 13 residues. The DNA of the CDR3 is TGCAGCGTTGAGAATCCTAGCACAGATACGCAGTATTTT. Protein product: CSVENPSTDTQYF.

This chain links TRBV5-1 with TRBJ1-1; 8 bases line up with TRBD1. Germline loops: CDR1 SGHRS, CDR2 YFSETQ. The ends lost 0 bases at V and 4 bases at J; junction bases unmatched: 2. The CDR3 has 14 residues. CDR3 DNA sequence: TGCGCCAGCAGCTTGGGGGGACAGGCCACTGAAGCTTTCTTT. Residues: CASSLGGQATEAFF.

This clonotype turned up a few times. This chain connects TRBV6-1 to TRBJ1-5; D is perhaps TRBD1 (6 bases). CDR1 is MNHNS, CDR2 SASEGT, per germline. The CDR3 totals 13 residues. Trimming removed 8 bases from V and 2 bases from J, with 10 bases in between. In DNA, the CDR3 is TGTGCCAGCGTCGGGGGCGGCAATCAGCCCCAGCATTTT. It encodes CASVGGGNQPQHF.

This clonotype was seen a few times. The chain carries TRBV6-5 and TRBJ1-5; 7 bases match TRBD1. The V and J ends lost 6 bases and 5 bases, in that order; junction bases with no gene match: 7. The CDR3 has 14 residues. From germline, CDR1 is MNHEY and CDR2 SVGAGI. CDR3 nucleotides: TGTGCCAGCAGCAAGAGGGGGCTACATCAGCCCCAGCATTTT. Protein sequence: CASSKRGLHQPQHF.

The chain carries TRBV6-6 and TRBJ2-3; 9 bases line up with TRBD2. The CDR3 has 15 residues. CDR1 and CDR2 from the germline V gene are MNHNY and SVGAGI (reference sequence). Unmatched junction bases numbered 11, after V lost 7 bases and J lost 6 bases. The CDR3 spells CASITAGGTTDTQYF. Written as DNA, the CDR3 is TGTGCCAGCATCACAGCGGGGGGAACTACGGATACGCAGTATTTT.

This clonotype turned up a few times. The chain employs TRBV7-9 and TRBJ1-2, with unresolved D. This CDR3 has 14 amino acids. Trimming left V 4 bases short and J 6 bases short, with 15 bases between. The germline CDR1 and CDR2 sequences are SEHNR and FQNEAQ (reference sequence). In DNA form, the CDR3 reads TGTGCCAGCAGCTCGGACGGAAAATCGGATGGCTACACCTTC. It codes for CASSSDGKSDGYTF.

The chain combines TRBV9 with TRBJ1-1; D is undetermined. CDR3 length: 13 residues. Germline V gene data show CDR1 as SGDLS and CDR2 as YYNGEE. Trimming took 3 bases from V and 0 from J, leaving 6 bases between them. This CDR3 is CASSGVLNTEAFF. The CDR3 coding sequence is TGTGCCAGCAGCGGGGTTTTGAACACTGAAGCTTTCTTT.

This clonotype turned up a few times. The rearrangement links TRBV20-1 to TRBJ1-2, with D possibly matching TRBD1 (5 bases). Trimming took off 6 bases at V and 8 bases at J, with 13 bases between the two ends. The CDR3 loop spans 11 amino acids. Germline V gene data show CDR1 as DFQATT and CDR2 as SNEGSKA (reference sequence). CDR3 sequence (DNA): TGCAGTGCAACCTTTCGGGGGGGCTACACCTTC. Translation gives CSATFRGGYTF.

The chain has TRBV3-1 and TRBJ1-6; D unclear. Trimming left V 4 bases short and J 7 bases short, with 11 bases between. The CDR3 length is 14 residues. Germline assignment: CDR1 LGHDT and CDR2 YNNKEL (reference sequence). The CDR3 sequence is CASSLREMNSPLHF. The CDR3 coding sequence is TGTGCCAGCAGCCTGCGGGAGATGAATTCACCCCTCCACTTT.

This chain connects TRBV3-1 to TRBJ2-4; D ambiguous. The germline V gene encodes CDR1 LGHDT and CDR2 YNNKEL (reference sequence). This CDR3 is 15 amino acids long. The V gene lost 0 bases and the J gene lost 0 bases, with 6 bases spanning the gap. CDR3: CASSQDLIAKNIQYF. As DNA, the CDR3 is TGTGCCAGCAGCCAAGATTTAATAGCCAAAAACATTCAGTACTTC. Using reference TRBV3-1 and TRBJ2-4 for the parts outside the CDR3, the full variable domain is DTAVSQTPKYLVTQMGNDKSIKCEQNLGHDTMYWYKQDSKKFLKIMFSYNNKELIINETVPNRFSPKSPDKAHLNLHINSLELGDSAVYFCASSQDLIAKNIQYFGAGTRLSVL.

This chain links TRBV20-1 with TRBJ1-6, with TRBD1 matching 7 bases. This CDR3 contains 16 residues. Trimming cost V 2 bases and J 5 bases; bases outside gene matches: 9. Germline CDR1 is DFQATT and CDR2 is SNEGSKA (reference sequence). This CDR3 reads CSARKSGQTHNSPLHF. CDR3 nucleotides: TGCAGTGCTAGAAAATCGGGACAGACCCATAATTCACCCCTCCACTTT.

Points on this clonotype: A much larger clone differs from this one at a single base, so this may be a read error. J is TRBJ2-3 and V is TRBV28; 11 bases map to TRBD2. Germline CDR1 reads MDHEN; CDR2 reads SYDVKM. The CDR3 runs to 15 residues. CDR3 DNA sequence: TGTGCCGGCAGTATACTAGCGGGGGGCACAGATACGCAGTATTTT. Translating it yields CAGSILAGGTDTQYF.

This clonotype was observed a handful of times. V is TRBV20-1 and J is TRBJ2-5; D perhaps matches TRBD2 (7 bases). The J call may be wrong; the DNA end is better matched by TRBJ2-7. This CDR3 is built from 15 residues. CDR1 is DFQATT, CDR2 SNEGSKA, per germline (reference sequence). The CDR3: CSARDGGRGGHEQYF. CDR3 nucleotide sequence: TGCAGTGCTAGAGACGGTGGCAGGGGAGGGCACGAGCAGTACTTC.

The chain employs TRBV7-3 and TRBJ2-5, with 9 bases lining up with TRBD2. The V gene end was trimmed by 1 base and the J gene end by 11 bases; junction bases not matched to a gene: 17. The CDR3 runs 17 residues. Germline CDR1 is SGHTA and CDR2 is FQGTGA. As DNA, the CDR3 is TGTGCCAGCAGCTTAATACCAGGGACTAGCACCTACAATGAGCAGTACTTC. This translates into CASSLIPGTSTYNEQYF.

The chain combines TRBV20-1 with TRBJ1-2; D gene uncertain. Germline CDR1 and CDR2: DFQATT and SNEGSKA (reference sequence). This CDR3 comprises 13 residues. The V end was cut by 3 bases, the J end by 3 bases, with 11 bases between. CDR3: CSASLNSHYGYTF. In nucleotides, the CDR3 is TGCAGTGCTAGCCTCAATTCTCACTATGGCTACACCTTC.

This clonotype has at least ten counts. The chain links TRBV10-3 to TRBJ1-2; D not certain. The ends were cut back, 2 bases at V and 5 bases at J, with 18 bases in the middle. The CDR3 contains 16 residues. Looked up from germline, CDR1 is ENHRY and CDR2 is SYGVKD. CDR3 coding DNA: TGTGCCATCAGTGAGGGCCCACAAGGCACCAATTATGGCTACACCTTC. It translates to CAISEGPQGTNYGYTF.

For the CDR3, the DNA is TGTGCCAGCAGTCCACGGCGATATGAAAAACTGTTTTTT. Its translation is CASSPRRYEKLFF. This chain uses TRBV6-5 with TRBJ1-4; D not resolved. The CDR3 runs to 13 residues. The V end was cut by 5 bases, the J end by 6 bases, with 10 bases between. The germline gives CDR1 MNHEY, CDR2 SVGAGI.